What follows are 8 T cell receptor beta chains derived from one specimen sequenced in a study of radiation and T cells in renal cell carcinoma (dated by TCRdb to 2018 to 2021). Library generation was performed with the immunoSEQ multiplex PCR assay. Imported from immuneACCESS, the table was reduced by TCRdb to in-frame sequences with V and J called. These copies leave out some clones; in studies compared against another copy, an unresolved V gene accounts for under half, and the cause of the remainder is not known. The sample table holds under 55,000 clones, of which 65% to 90% were seen once. Together, the top ten hold roughly 30% of the sample. The sample's time point label, in plain terms: baseline pretreatment blood. The sample's treatment or condition label is to be understood as: 15 Gy SBRT to primary tumor, nephrectomy 4 weeks later. The sample here was blood, taken from a patient whose treatment included radiotherapy and nephrectomy. The receptors originated from a woman aged 70-85 years with renal cell carcinoma.

The chain is built from TRBV11-1 and TRBJ1-3, with D possibly matching TRBD1 (5 bases). Germline V gene sequence: CDR1 SGHAT, CDR2 FQDESV (reference sequence). The CDR3 totals 16 residues. The V and J ends lost 2 bases and 0 bases respectively, with 11 bases between them. Here the CDR3 DNA reads TGTGCCAGCAGCTTACTTGGAGGGGACTCTGGAAACACCATATATTTT. This gives the protein CASSLLGGDSGNTIYF.

A word on this clone: Additional DNA sequences in this sample encode the identical CDR3. The V call is TRBV30, the J call TRBJ2-7; D unclear. Deletions cut 1 base from V and 3 bases from J, with 7 bases between. The CDR3 spans 12 residues. Germline lookup yields CDR1 GTSNPN and CDR2 SVGIG (reference sequence). The CDR3 DNA reads TGTGCCTGGAGTGCCCGTGGCTACGAGCAGTACTTC. Translating gives CAWSARGYEQYF.

This chain links TRBV5-1 with TRBJ1-2; D unresolved. Deletions cut 4 bases from V and 4 bases from J, with 14 bases between. This CDR3 has 14 amino acids. Per the germline V gene, CDR1 is SGHRS and CDR2 is YFSETQ. This CDR3 is CASSTPGGSYGYTF. CDR3 DNA sequence: TGCGCCAGCAGCACCCCGGGAGGATCCTATGGCTACACCTTC.

The rearrangement uses TRBV27 and TRBJ2-1; 7 bases are shared with TRBD2. CDR3 length: 15 amino acids. J lost 5 bases, V lost 6 bases, and 10 bases had no gene match. Germline-derived CDR1 and CDR2 are MNHEY and SMNVEV (reference sequence). The DNA for the CDR3 is TGTGCCAGCAGGCGGGGGAACACAGCCCACAATGAGCAGTTCTTC. This translates into CASRRGNTAHNEQFF.

The V and J genes are TRBV4-1 and TRBJ2-5, with unresolved D. CDR1 and CDR2 (germline): MGHRA, YSYEKL. The CDR3 has 14 residues. The ends were cut back, 4 bases at V and 2 bases at J, with 11 bases in the middle. CDR3 sequence reads: CASSPRVDQETQYF. The CDR3 nucleotides are TGCGCCAGCAGCCCACGGGTGGATCAAGAGACCCAGTACTTC.

V and J are TRBV6-5 and TRBJ1-4; D might be TRBD1 (6 bases). The CDR3 runs to 15 residues. From germline, CDR1 is MNHEY and CDR2 SVGAGI. Trimming left V 5 bases short and J 4 bases short, with 14 bases between. CDR3 loop: CASSALQGGNEKLFF. CDR3 DNA sequence: TGTGCCAGCAGTGCTTTACAGGGAGGTAATGAAAAACTGTTTTTT.

The V gene is TRBV30, the J gene TRBJ1-1; no definite D call. Trimming left V 3 bases short and J 4 bases short, with 12 bases between. CDR1 is GTSNPN, CDR2 SVGIG, per germline (reference sequence). The CDR3 extends over 13 amino acids. The CDR3 DNA sequence: TGTGCCTGGAGAATCGGGGTCCGCACTGAAGCTTTCTTT. The encoded protein is CAWRIGVRTEAFF. The variable domain in full, completed from reference TRBV30 and TRBJ1-1, reads SQTIHQWPATLVQPVGSPLSLECTVEGTSNPNLYWYRQAAGRGLQLLFYSVGIGQISSEVPQNLSASRPQDRQFILSSKKLLLSDSGFYLCAWRIGVRTEAFFGQGTRLTVV.

V and J are TRBV6-5 and TRBJ1-6, with D possibly TRBD1 on 5 matching bases. Trimming took 5 bases from V and 12 from J, leaving 17 bases between them. Germline V gives CDR1 MNHEY, CDR2 SVGAGI. CDR3 length equals 14 residues. The CDR3 is CASSPGTPNRPLHF. The CDR3 DNA follows: TGTGCCAGCAGTCCCGGGACGCCAAATCGACCCCTCCACTTT.